The present TCR beta chain was sequenced within a study of breast tumors, draining lymph nodes, adjacent tissues. Breast cancer patients provided tissue from their axillary draining lymph nodes. This clonotype has at least ten counts. TCRdb itself ran the multiplex PCR reads through MiXCR, one entry per CDR3 protein. The sample carries around 300,000 distinct CDR3 sequences, around 30% recorded once. Germline trimming cut 4 bases from V and 5 bases from J; bases unmatched to any gene: 9. CDR3 length equals 18 residues. Germline CDR1 reads SGHRS; CDR2 reads YFSETQ. The TCR sequence derives from a female donor with breast cancer. Some clones in this sample may be carry-over from other donors' samples. Sequenced material: axillary lymph node tissue. The chain is built from TRBV5-1 and TRBJ2-1; 16 nucleotides match TRBD2. CDR3 region: CASSPGTSGRASDNEQFF. CDR3 nucleotides: TGCGCCAGCAGCCCCGGGACTAGCGGGAGGGCCTCTGACAATGAGCAGTTCTTC.